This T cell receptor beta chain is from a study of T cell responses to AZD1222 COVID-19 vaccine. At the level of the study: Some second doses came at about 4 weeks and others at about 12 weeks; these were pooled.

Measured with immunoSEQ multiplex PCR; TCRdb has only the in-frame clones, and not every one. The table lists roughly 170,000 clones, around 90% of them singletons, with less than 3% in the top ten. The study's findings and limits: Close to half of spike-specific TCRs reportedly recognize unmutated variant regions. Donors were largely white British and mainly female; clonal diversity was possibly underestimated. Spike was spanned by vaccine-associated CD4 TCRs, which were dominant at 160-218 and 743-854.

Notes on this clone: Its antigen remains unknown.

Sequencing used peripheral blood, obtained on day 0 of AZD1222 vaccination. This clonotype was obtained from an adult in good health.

The CDR3 sequence is CASSSAPGQEDEQYF. Written as DNA, the CDR3 is TGCGCCAGCAGCTCCGCCCCGGGTCAGGAAGACGAGCAGTACTTC. The V call is TRBV5-1, the J call TRBJ2-7; no firm D call. Trimming shortened V by 3 bases and J by 5 bases, and 18 bases separated the two germline ends. The CDR3 is made up of 15 amino acids. Germline V CDR1 and CDR2: SGHRS, YFSETQ.